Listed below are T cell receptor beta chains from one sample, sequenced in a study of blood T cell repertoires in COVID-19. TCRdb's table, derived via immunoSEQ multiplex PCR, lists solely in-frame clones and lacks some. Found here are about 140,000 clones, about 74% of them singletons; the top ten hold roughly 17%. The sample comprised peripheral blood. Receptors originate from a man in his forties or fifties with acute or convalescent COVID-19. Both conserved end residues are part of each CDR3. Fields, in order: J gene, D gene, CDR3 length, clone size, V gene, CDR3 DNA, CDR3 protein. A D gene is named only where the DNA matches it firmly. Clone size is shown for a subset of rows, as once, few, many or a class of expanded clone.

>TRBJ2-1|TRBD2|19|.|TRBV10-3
TGTGCCATCAGTGAGTCAATACTAGCGGGGGGGCCCTCCTACAATGAGCAGTTCTTC
CAISESILAGGPSYNEQFF
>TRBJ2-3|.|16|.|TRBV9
TGTGCCAGCACCCCGGGGAGGGGGGCCTGGAAAGATACGCAGTATTTT
CASTPGRGAWKDTQYF
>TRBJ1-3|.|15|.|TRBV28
TGTGCCAGCAGTTTTCCCAGTCCCTCTGGAAACACCATATATTTT
CASSFPSPSGNTIYF
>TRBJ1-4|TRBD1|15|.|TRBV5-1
TGCGCCAGCAGCTCGTCCGGGACAGAATACGAAAAACTGTTTTTT
CASSSSGTEYEKLFF
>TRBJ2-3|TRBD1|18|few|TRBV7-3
TGTGCCAGCAGTCGCTACCCCCCGTCGGACAGGGGAACAGATACGCAGTATTTT
CASSRYPPSDRGTDTQYF
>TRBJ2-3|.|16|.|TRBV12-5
TGTGCTAGTGGTTTGGCGACAGGAATTGGAACAGATACGCAGTATTTT
CASGLATGIGTDTQYF
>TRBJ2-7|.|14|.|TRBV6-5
TGTGCCAGCAGTTCCCGGACAGGGAGGGACGAGCAGTACTTC
CASSSRTGRDEQYF
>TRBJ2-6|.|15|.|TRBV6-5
TGTGCCAGCAGAGGAGTTAACTCTGGGGCCAACGTCCTGACTTTC
CASRGVNSGANVLTF
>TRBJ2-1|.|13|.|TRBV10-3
TGTGCCATCAGTGCGAACCGGGACAATGAGCAGTTCTTC
CAISANRDNEQFF
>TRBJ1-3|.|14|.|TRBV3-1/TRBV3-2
TGTGCCAGCAGCGAGGACAGCTCTGGAAACACCATATATTTT
CASSEDSSGNTIYF
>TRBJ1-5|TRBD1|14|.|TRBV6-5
TGTGCCAGCAGCCGACAGGGAAACAATCAGCCCCAGCATTTT
CASSRQGNNQPQHF
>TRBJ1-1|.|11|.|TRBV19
TGTGCCAGTAGTAGCGCCACTGAAGCTTTCTTT
CASSSATEAFF
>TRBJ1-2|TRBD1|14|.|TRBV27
TGTGCCAGCAGTACCCGGACAGGGAACTATGGCTACACCTTC
CASSTRTGNYGYTF
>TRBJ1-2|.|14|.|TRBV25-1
TGTGCCACTATGGGGCGGGGGGCGAACTATGGCTACACCTTC
CATMGRGANYGYTF
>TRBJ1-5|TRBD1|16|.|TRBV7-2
TGTGCCAGCAGCTTAGTGGCAGGGGGTAGCAATCAGCCCCAGCATTTT
CASSLVAGGSNQPQHF
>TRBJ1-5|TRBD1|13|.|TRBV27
TGTGCCAGCAGTGGACAGGGTGATCAGCCCCAGCATTTT
CASSGQGDQPQHF
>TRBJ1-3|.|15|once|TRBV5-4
TGTGCCAGCAGCTTGGGTACAGAAGCTGGAAACACCATATATTTT
CASSLGTEAGNTIYF
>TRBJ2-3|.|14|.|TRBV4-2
TGTGCCAGCAGCCCGACGACAGGCACAGATACGCAGTATTTT
CASSPTTGTDTQYF
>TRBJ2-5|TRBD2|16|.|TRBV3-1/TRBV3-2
TGTGCCAGCAGCCCAGTGACTAGCCAAGGGCGGGAGACCCAGTACTTC
CASSPVTSQGRETQYF
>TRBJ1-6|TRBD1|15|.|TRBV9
TGTGCCAGCAGCGGGGGACAGGGAATGGATTCACCCCTCCACTTT
CASSGGQGMDSPLHF
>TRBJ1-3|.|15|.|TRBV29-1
TGCAGCGTTGAAGATATGGGGGGGCCAGGAAACACCATATATTTT
CSVEDMGGPGNTIYF
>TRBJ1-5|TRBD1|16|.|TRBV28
TGTGCCAGCACCGTAGGGGGACAGACTAGCAATCAGCCCCAGCATTTT
CASTVGGQTSNQPQHF